The present T cell receptor beta chain was sequenced within a study of human versus mouse CDR3 diversity and MHC coevolution. The ends were cut back, 5 bases at V and 4 bases at J, with 18 bases in the middle. Germline CDR1 is LNHDA and CDR2 is SQIVND (reference sequence). This CDR3 region has 15 residues. The repertoire was sequenced with immunoSEQ multiplex PCR; TCRdb's copy has only in-frame clones and lacks some. The sample includes tens of thousands of clones, around 94% seen only once; the top ten take approximately 20%. V gene TRBV19 combines with J gene TRBJ2-7, with a tentative D call TRBD1 (6 bases). This clonotype was sampled from a person aged 55 to 75 in good health. The sequencing sample was made of naive CD4+ T cells from blood. Subset noted: CD45RO-negative CD62L-positive naive CD4 T cells. Here the CDR3 reads CASSGDRQGRYEQYF. DNA for the CDR3: TGTGCCAGTAGTGGGGATCGTCAGGGGCGGTACGAGCAGTACTTC.